This TCR beta chain was retrieved from a study of T cell responses to AZD1222 COVID-19 vaccine. Notes on the study in general: White British ancestry dominated among donors, who included more females, and clonal diversity was possibly underestimated. Spike-wide vaccine-associated CD4 TCRs dominated at 160-218 and 743-854.

Assay: immunoSEQ multiplex PCR; the TCRdb copy retains only in-frame clones and omits some. The sample has tens of thousands of clones, 65% to 85% seen once. The CDR3 length is 13 residues. Per the germline V gene, CDR1 is SGHNT and CDR2 is YYREEE (reference sequence). V lost 0 bases to trimming and J lost 4 bases, with 8 bases between them. Remarks on this clone: What it binds is unknown.

This clonotype originated in an adult who received the AZD1222 COVID-19 vaccine. Sample: peripheral blood, taken 28 days after the second AZD1222 dose. The rearrangement links TRBV5-4 to TRBJ2-7; perhaps TRBD2 as D (6 bases). CDR3 in DNA: TGTGCCAGCAGCTTGGCTGCGGGGTACGAGCAGTACTTC. Translation: CASSLAAGYEQYF.